Listed below are T cell receptor beta chains from one sample, sequenced in a study of cytomegalovirus exposure and HLA in healthy donors. Only in-frame clones appear in the TCRdb table, and some are missing; sequencing was by immunoSEQ multiplex PCR. The table records under 130,000 clones, 69% of them present only once. Sequenced material: PBMCs. The receptors stem from a man between 25 and 39 years old in good health and CMV-seronegative. Both conserved end residues are part of each CDR3. Fields, in order: clone size, V gene, CDR3 length, J gene, D gene, CDR3 protein, CDR3 DNA. The D gene is left open where the match is weak. Only part of the rows carry a size: once, few, many, or a class if the clone is expanded.

>-|TRBV6-5|15|TRBJ2-5|TRBD1
CASSYYQGVKGAQYF
TGTGCCAGCAGTTATTACCAGGGGGTCAAAGGTGCCCAGTACTTC
>-|TRBV27|16|TRBJ2-1|-
CASSLQRTLDGNEQFF
TGTGCCAGCAGTCTCCAGCGGACCCTAGACGGGAATGAGCAGTTCTTC
>few|TRBV30|15|TRBJ2-1|TRBD1
CAWSYIQGIYNEQFF
TGTGCCTGGAGTTATATACAGGGGATTTACAATGAGCAGTTCTTC
>-|TRBV30|16|TRBJ2-2|TRBD2
CAWSPLAGATTGELFF
TGTGCCTGGAGTCCCTTAGCGGGAGCGACGACCGGGGAGCTGTTTTTT
>-|TRBV11-3|12|TRBJ2-5|-
CASSRVRETQYF
TGTGCCAGCAGCCGGGTAAGAGAGACCCAGTACTTC
>-|TRBV21-1|16|TRBJ2-1|-
CASSKAGTGVEYGQFF
TGTGCCAGCAGCAAAGCCGGGACAGGGGTGGAGTACGGGCAGTTCTTC
>-|TRBV7-2|14|TRBJ2-7|TRBD1
CASRERQGAYEQYF
TGTGCCAGCAGGGAAAGACAGGGGGCCTACGAGCAGTACTTC
>-|TRBV9|15|TRBJ2-1|-
CASSPSGTGSNEQFF
TGTGCCAGCAGCCCCTCCGGGACTGGGAGCAATGAGCAGTTCTTC
>few|TRBV13|15|TRBJ1-2|-
CASRTAGTFNYGYTF
TGTGCCAGCAGGACCGCCGGGACTTTTAACTATGGCTACACCTTC
>-|TRBV27|16|TRBJ2-6|-
CASSLSPVSGANVLTF
TGTGCCAGCAGTTTATCGCCGGTGTCTGGGGCCAACGTCCTGACTTTC
>-|TRBV29-1|14|TRBJ1-1|-
CSPEVARRCTEAFF
TGCAGCCCGGAGGTCGCTCGACGATGCACTGAAGCTTTCTTT
>few|TRBV19|16|TRBJ2-1|-
CASSIDPHSSYNEQFF
TGTGCCAGTAGTATAGATCCACACAGCTCCTACAATGAGCAGTTCTTC
>-|TRBV7-6|16|TRBJ2-1|TRBD2
CASSLTQREVSNEQFF
TGTGCCAGCAGCTTAACCCAGCGGGAGGTGTCAAATGAGCAGTTCTTC
>-|TRBV25-1|14|TRBJ1-2|-
CASSLTGTNYGYTF
TGTGCCAGCTCACTCACAGGGACTAACTATGGCTACACCTTC
>-|TRBV28|14|TRBJ2-3|TRBD2
CASSLGGSPDTQYF
TGTGCCAGCAGTTTAGGCGGGAGCCCAGATACGCAGTATTTT
>-|TRBV10-1|20|TRBJ2-3|TRBD2
CASSEYSGRGRPVSTDTQYF
TGCGCCAGCAGTGAATATAGCGGGAGAGGCCGCCCCGTTAGCACAGATACGCAGTATTTT
>few|TRBV7-9|19|TRBJ1-3|TRBD1
CASSLVGTGFDISGNTIYF
TGTGCCAGCAGCTTAGTGGGGACAGGGTTCGACATCTCTGGAAACACCATATATTTT
>-|TRBV11-3|15|TRBJ2-1|TRBD2
CASSLGRGLSGEQFF
TGTGCCAGCAGCTTAGGTAGGGGACTATCGGGTGAGCAGTTCTTC
>-|TRBV11-2|14|TRBJ2-5|-
CASNQGEGQETQYF
TGTGCCAGCAACCAAGGAGAGGGTCAAGAGACCCAGTACTTC
>-|TRBV7-9|15|TRBJ2-5|TRBD1
CASSLAQGARETQYF
TGTGCCAGCAGCTTAGCACAGGGGGCGAGGGAGACCCAGTACTTC
>-|TRBV5-6|14|TRBJ2-5|-
CASSLRDGQETQYF
TGTGCCAGCAGCTTGCGAGACGGGCAAGAGACCCAGTACTTC
>-|TRBV7-6|15|TRBJ2-7|-
CASSPPIQGIYEQYF
TGTGCCAGCAGCCCTCCCATACAGGGAATCTACGAGCAGTACTTC
>-|TRBV5-1|18|TRBJ2-1|TRBD2
CASSLTSGRGASYNEQFF
TGCGCCAGCAGCCTGACTAGCGGGAGGGGGGCTTCCTACAATGAGCAGTTCTTC
>-|TRBV5-4|15|TRBJ2-4|TRBD1
CASSTGQGRQNIQYF
TGTGCCAGCAGCACCGGACAGGGACGACAAAACATTCAGTACTTC
>-|TRBV5-4|14|TRBJ2-5|TRBD2
CASGDGGIQETQYF
TGTGCCAGCGGTGACGGGGGGATACAAGAGACCCAGTACTTC
>-|TRBV7-9|12|TRBJ1-4|-
CASSFSSEKLFF
TGTGCCAGCAGCTTCTCGAGCGAAAAACTGTTTTTT
>-|TRBV11-3|15|TRBJ2-2|TRBD1
CASSPGQGDTGELFF
TGTGCCAGCAGCCCTGGACAGGGGGACACCGGGGAGCTGTTTTTT
>once|TRBV7-3|13|TRBJ2-3|-
CASSSSGTDTQYF
TGTGCCAGCAGCTCGTCAGGCACAGATACGCAGTATTTT
>-|TRBV4-3|14|TRBJ2-1|TRBD2
CASSPTRLAGGQFF
TGCGCCAGCAGCCCAACCCGACTAGCGGGAGGGCAGTTCTTC
>few|TRBV11-2|15|TRBJ2-1|-
CASSLEQRANNEQFF
TGTGCCAGCAGCTTAGAACAGCGGGCAAACAATGAGCAGTTCTTC
>-|TRBV30|15|TRBJ2-7|-
CAWSPDFSSSYEQYF
TGTGCCTGGAGCCCGGACTTCTCAAGCTCCTACGAGCAGTACTTC
>-|TRBV27|14|TRBJ2-4|-
CASSRQDSRNIQYF
TGTGCCAGCAGCCGACAGGACAGTAGAAACATTCAGTACTTC
>-|TRBV18|16|TRBJ1-3|-
CASSPQVGVAGNTIYF
TGTGCCAGCTCACCACAGGTGGGCGTCGCTGGAAACACCATATATTTT
>-|TRBV30|16|TRBJ1-3|-
CAWSRPQGQTGNTIYF
TGTGCCTGGAGTCGCCCCCAGGGGCAAACTGGAAACACCATATATTTT
>-|TRBV28|15|TRBJ1-1|-
CASSLSGGRTREAFF
TGTGCCAGCAGTTTATCGGGAGGGAGGACGCGGGAAGCTTTCTTT
>-|TRBV7-8|13|TRBJ1-1|-
CASSLLNGHIAFF
TGTGCCAGCAGCTTACTCAACGGACATATCGCTTTCTTT
>once|TRBV30|15|TRBJ2-6|-
CAWSLSRVGANVLTF
TGTGCCTGGAGTCTCTCCAGGGTCGGGGCCAACGTCCTGACTTTC
>few|TRBV6-6|12|TRBJ2-1|TRBD2
CASTGLAFEQFF
TGTGCCAGCACCGGACTAGCTTTCGAGCAGTTCTTC
>once|TRBV7-8|15|TRBJ2-7|TRBD2
CASSLVGGSFYEQYF
TGTGCCAGCAGCTTAGTCGGCGGGAGCTTCTACGAGCAGTACTTC
>few|TRBV5-8|12|TRBJ1-4|-
CASSLYSEKLFF
TGTGCCAGCAGCTTGTACTCGGAAAAACTGTTTTTT
>few|TRBV30|14|TRBJ1-1|-
CAWSAQRTATEAFF
TGTGCCTGGAGTGCCCAGCGGACAGCCACTGAAGCTTTCTTT
>-|TRBV10-3|15|TRBJ2-3|-
CAISRTGSSTDTQYF
TGTGCCATCAGCAGAACAGGGTCGAGCACAGATACGCAGTATTTT
>few|TRBV9|15|TRBJ1-1|-
CASSVEVGRAGEAFF
TGTGCCAGCAGCGTAGAAGTAGGCAGGGCAGGTGAAGCTTTCTTT
>-|TRBV6-1|12|TRBJ2-7|-
CASRYVGSEQYF
TGTGCCAGCAGATATGTGGGGAGCGAGCAGTACTTC
>-|TRBV10-3|15|TRBJ2-7|TRBD2
CAISVGLAVRSEQYF
TGTGCCATCAGTGTGGGACTAGCGGTTCGTTCCGAGCAGTACTTC
>-|TRBV6-5|15|TRBJ1-1|-
CASSSGRSLNTEAFF
TGTGCCAGCAGTTCGGGGAGGAGCTTGAACACTGAAGCTTTCTTT
>-|TRBV7-9|16|TRBJ2-5|TRBD2
CASSLGLAGVGETQYF
TGTGCCAGCAGCTTGGGACTAGCGGGAGTGGGAGAGACCCAGTACTTC
>-|TRBV6-5|14|TRBJ1-2|TRBD1
CASSYGGDRGGYTF
TGTGCCAGCAGTTACGGAGGGGACAGGGGAGGCTACACCTTC
>-|TRBV7-9|15|TRBJ1-4|TRBD1
CASNQPGGVNEKLFF
TGTGCCAGCAACCAACCAGGGGGCGTCAATGAAAAACTGTTTTTT
>-|TRBV29-1|12|TRBJ2-7|-
CSVVEGTYEQYF
TGCAGCGTTGTCGAGGGCACCTACGAGCAGTACTTC
>-|TRBV6-5|13|TRBJ1-1|-
CASRTDSYTEAFF
TGTGCCAGCAGAACGGACAGTTACACTGAAGCTTTCTTT
>-|TRBV2|13|TRBJ1-1|-
CASSTDRDTEAFF
TGTGCCAGCTCCACCGACAGAGACACTGAAGCTTTCTTT
>few|TRBV5-1|14|TRBJ2-7|TRBD1
CASGTGGPTYEQYF
TGCGCCAGCGGGACAGGGGGCCCCACCTACGAGCAGTACTTC
>once|TRBV7-2|15|TRBJ2-6|-
CASSLRGSGANVLTF
TGTGCCAGCAGCTTACGCGGCTCTGGGGCCAACGTCCTGACTTTC
>-|TRBV5-6|14|TRBJ2-1|TRBD2
CAEGRGGGGDEQFF
TGTGCCGAAGGCCGGGGGGGAGGGGGAGATGAGCAGTTCTTC
>-|TRBV19|14|TRBJ2-3|-
CASSMEEGWGTQYF
TGTGCCAGTAGTATGGAGGAGGGTTGGGGTACGCAGTATTTT
>-|TRBV28|12|TRBJ2-5|-
CASTGGTETQYF
TGTGCCAGCACCGGGGGTACGGAGACCCAGTACTTC
>-|TRBV7-8|13|TRBJ2-5|-
CASSLGARETQYF
TGTGCCAGCAGTTTGGGGGCGCGGGAGACCCAGTACTTC
>few|TRBV28|14|TRBJ1-1|TRBD1
CASRGQGGHTEAFF
TGTGCCAGCAGGGGACAGGGAGGTCACACTGAAGCTTTCTTT